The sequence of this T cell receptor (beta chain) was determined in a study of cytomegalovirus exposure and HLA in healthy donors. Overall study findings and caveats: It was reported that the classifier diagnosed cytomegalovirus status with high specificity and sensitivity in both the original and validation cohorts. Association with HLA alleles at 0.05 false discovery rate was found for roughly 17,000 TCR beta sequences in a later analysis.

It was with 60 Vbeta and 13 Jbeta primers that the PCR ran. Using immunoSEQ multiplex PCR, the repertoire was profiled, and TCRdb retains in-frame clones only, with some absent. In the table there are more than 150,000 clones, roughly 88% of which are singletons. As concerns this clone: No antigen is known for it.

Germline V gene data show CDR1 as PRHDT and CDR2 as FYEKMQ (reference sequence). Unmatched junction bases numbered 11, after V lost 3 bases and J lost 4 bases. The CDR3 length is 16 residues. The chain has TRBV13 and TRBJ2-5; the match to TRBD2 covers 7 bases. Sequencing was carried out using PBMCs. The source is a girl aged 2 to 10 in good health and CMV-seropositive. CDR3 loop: CASSFPGPGGGETQYF. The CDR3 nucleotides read TGTGCCAGCAGCTTTCCGGGCCCGGGAGGCGGAGAGACCCAGTACTTC.